This TCR beta chain was profiled in a study of blood T cell repertoires in COVID-19. Study-level information: COVID-19 samples, acute and convalescent, were from the United States, Italy and Spain. Sample material is recorded as cDNA or gDNA derived from T cells, B-cell-depleted T cells, or PBMCs.

The CDR3 contains 14 residues. The V and J ends lost 3 bases and 5 bases, in that order; junction bases with no gene match: 7. CDR1 is GTSNPN and CDR2 is SVGIG in the germline V gene (reference sequence). In the study's own analysis: Amplification of reference gene primers was used by the study to estimate nucleated cell counts. Clones were read by immunoSEQ multiplex PCR, and TCRdb kept only the in-frame ones, dropping some. That table is the source of V, J and clone size, and D and trimming were worked out from the DNA. The sample contains about 170,000 clones, around 90% of which appear only once.

Sample: peripheral blood. The rearrangement joins TRBV30 to TRBJ2-7; 10 nucleotides align to TRBD1. The source of this sequence is a man aged 55 to 69 with acute or convalescent COVID-19. The CDR3 loop reads CAWSRDRGLNEQYF. The CDR3 DNA follows: TGTGCCTGGAGCCGGGACAGGGGACTTAACGAGCAGTACTTC.